The 28 T cell receptor beta chains reported below all come from one sample, sequenced in a study of T-cell reconstitution after alpha-beta-depleted transplantation in children. During its preparation, the TCRbeta library received unique molecular identifiers. Using its own MiXCR run on the PCR reads, TCRdb lists one record per CDR3 protein. The sample holds 550,000 to 600,000 distinct CDR3 sequences, roughly 23% seen once. This specimen was PBMCs, mostly from graft donor cells, taken 360 days after TCRalphabeta/CD19-depleted stem cell transplant. The receptors shown here come from a boy in the first two years of life who had a stem cell transplant for acute myeloid leukemia, so the T cells may come from the graft donor.

In its sample, this clonotype was seen a few times. This chain connects TRBV10-3 to TRBJ2-1; 8 nucleotides align to TRBD2. CDR3 length: 16 amino acids. Germline CDR1 reads ENHRY; CDR2 reads SYGVKD. The V gene end was trimmed by 5 bases and the J gene end by 2 bases; junction bases not matched to a gene: 8. DNA for the CDR3: TGTGCCATCAGTCCCGGGGGGGTTTGGGCCTACAATGAGCAGTTCTTC. Translated, it gives CAISPGGVWAYNEQFF.

This clonotype was picked up many times. This chain uses TRBV7-2 with TRBJ2-5; possible D gene TRBD2, 5 bases. CDR3 length: 15 residues. Trimming stripped 5 bases from V and 3 bases from J, with 16 bases between. The germline CDR1 and CDR2 sequences are SGHTA and FQGNSA. The CDR3 DNA is TGTGCCAGCAGCCCACGGAGAGGGAAGGAAGAGACCCAGTACTTC. Translation: CASSPRRGKEETQYF.

The chain links TRBV2 to TRBJ2-3; 9 bases match TRBD2. There are 16 residues in the CDR3. Germline V CDR1 and CDR2: SNHLY, FYNNEI. V dropped 10 bases and J dropped 0; count of bases not matched to a gene: 11. The CDR3, as DNA: TGTGCCACTAGGAGGAACAGCGGGGGGAGCACAGATACGCAGTATTTT. Protein sequence: CATRRNSGGSTDTQYF.

This sequence joins TRBV6-4 and TRBJ2-3; 13 nucleotides align to TRBD2. Germline values: CDR1 MRHNA, CDR2 SNTAGT. Trimming at V came to 3 bases and at J to 7 bases, leaving 4 bases not matched to a gene. The CDR3 length is 15 residues. CDR3 sequence: CASSELAGGLYTQYF. The CDR3 nucleotides are TGTGCCAGCAGTGAACTAGCGGGGGGGCTGTATACGCAGTATTTT.

The table lists this clonotype with many counts. As DNA, the CDR3 is TGCAGCGTCGGAAGCGGGGGGCTTGCCCATGAGCAGTTCTTC. This encodes CSVGSGGLAHEQFF. The gene calls are TRBV29-1 and TRBJ2-1; 9 bases agree with TRBD2. Germline assignment: CDR1 SQVTM and CDR2 ANQGSEA. The J segment lost 8 bases and the V segment lost 6 bases, leaving 11 bases of the junction unmatched. CDR3 length: 14 residues.

This clonotype was seen many times. The J gene is TRBJ2-4, the V gene TRBV24-1; 15 nucleotides match TRBD2. This CDR3 is built from 17 residues. V was clipped by 4 bases and J by 4 bases; unmatched bases: 4. The germline V gene has CDR1 KGHDR and CDR2 SFDVKD. CDR3 protein: CATSDSGTSGGKNIQYF. The CDR3, as DNA: TGTGCCACCAGTGACTCCGGGACTAGCGGGGGGAAAAACATTCAGTACTTC.

This clonotype was seen ten or more times. The rearrangement uses TRBV5-1 and TRBJ2-2, with TRBD1 matching over 7 bases. The V gene end was trimmed by 0 bases and the J gene end by 5 bases; junction bases not matched to a gene: 10. The length of the CDR3 is 17 residues. Germline CDR1 reads SGHRS; CDR2 reads YFSETQ. The CDR3 DNA sequence: TGCGCCAGCAGCTTGGACAGGGGAGATGGACGGACCGGGGAGCTGTTTTTT. As protein: CASSLDRGDGRTGELFF.

This clonotype turned up a few times. J is TRBJ2-7 and V is TRBV7-2; TRBD1 is a possible D gene (6 bases). The germline V and J ends were trimmed by 5 bases and 4 bases, with 18 bases remaining between them. The CDR3 has 15 residues. The germline gives CDR1 SGHTA, CDR2 FQGNSA. CDR3 residues: CASSLGSDSLYEQYF. In DNA, the CDR3 is TGTGCCAGCAGCCTTGGCTCGGACAGCCTTTACGAGCAGTACTTC.

V gene TRBV6-1 combines with J gene TRBJ1-4; D might be TRBD1 (6 bases). Germline CDR1 reads MNHNS; CDR2 reads SASEGT. V dropped 8 bases and J dropped 15 bases, with 19 bases sitting between them. The CDR3 runs 12 residues. CDR3 protein: CASEDSSQKLFF. The DNA of the CDR3 is TGTGCCAGCGAGGACAGCTCCCAAAAGTTGTTTTTT.

The CDR3 is CASSSPKSDTQYF. The CDR3 nucleotides are TGCGCCAGCAGCTCCCCGAAATCAGATACGCAGTATTTT. The chain combines TRBV5-1 with TRBJ2-3; D gene unclear. The CDR3 sequence is 13 residues long. V lost 3 bases and J lost 4, with 9 bases in between. The V gene's germline CDR1 is SGHRS and CDR2 YFSETQ.

This chain links TRBV12-3 or TRBV12-4 with TRBJ2-6, with D possibly matching TRBD2 (6 bases). CDR3 size: 15 residues. The ends were cut back, 7 bases at V and 2 bases at J, with 12 bases in the middle. The CDR3 sequence is CASTSWGAGANVLTF. The CDR3 nucleotides read TGTGCCAGCACCTCATGGGGGGCTGGGGCCAACGTCCTGACTTTC.

The table lists this clonotype with many counts. This chain's CDR3 is CSVSGGGNNEQFF. The CDR3 DNA is TGCAGCGTTTCGGGGGGGGGCAACAATGAGCAGTTCTTC. The chain employs TRBV29-1 and TRBJ2-1; 8 nucleotides align to TRBD2. The CDR3 loop spans 13 amino acids. Germline loops: CDR1 SQVTM, CDR2 ANQGSEA. V dropped 5 bases and J dropped 5; count of bases not matched to a gene: 5.

This clonotype was seen only a few times. The chain combines TRBV7-9 with TRBJ1-1; D is perhaps TRBD1 (5 bases). CDR1 and CDR2 from the germline V gene are SEHNR and FQNEAQ (reference sequence). The CDR3 contains 17 residues. V gave up 4 bases and J gave up 1 base, with 19 bases separating them. The CDR3 is CASSSPGTTAKNTEAFF. The CDR3, as DNA: TGTGCCAGCAGCTCCCCAGGGACGACAGCGAAGAACACTGAAGCTTTCTTT.

This clonotype was observed a handful of times. In nucleotides, the CDR3 is TGCGCCAGCCGGACTAGCGGGACCTACAATGAGCAGTTCTTC. This codes for CASRTSGTYNEQFF. The rearrangement uses TRBV5-1 and TRBJ2-1, with 12 bases lining up with TRBD2. The J segment lost 2 bases and the V segment lost 7 bases, leaving 1 base of the junction unmatched. The CDR3 runs 14 residues. Germline CDR1 and CDR2: SGHRS and YFSETQ.

The CDR3 here is CSARRGRDNEQFF. DNA of the CDR3: TGCAGTGCTAGAAGGGGGAGGGACAATGAGCAGTTCTTC. This sequence joins TRBV20-1 and TRBJ2-1; perhaps TRBD2 as D (7 bases). The CDR3 is made up of 13 amino acids. The V end was cut by 2 bases, the J end by 5 bases, with 10 bases between. The germline gives CDR1 DFQATT, CDR2 SNEGSKA (reference sequence).

This clonotype has a handful of counts. The V and J genes are TRBV15 and TRBJ2-4; 9 nucleotides match TRBD1. The CDR3 runs 17 residues. Trimming removed 0 bases from V and 5 bases from J; junction bases left unmatched: 8. Per the germline V gene, CDR1 is LNHNV and CDR2 is YYDKDF (reference sequence). The CDR3 here is CATSRDKGQGSENIQYF. In nucleotides, the CDR3 is TGTGCCACCAGCAGAGATAAAGGACAGGGGAGCGAAAACATTCAGTACTTC.

This clonotype was recorded only once. This chain joins TRBV20-1 and TRBJ1-1; 10 bases align to TRBD1. CDR1 DFQATT and CDR2 SNEGSKA come from the germline V gene (reference sequence). Germline trimming cut 1 base from V and 3 bases from J; bases unmatched to any gene: 5. CDR3 length: 15 amino acids. CDR3 nucleotide sequence: TGCAGTGCTAGAGGGGCGGACAGGGGGGACACTGAAGCTTTCTTT. Encoded protein: CSARGADRGDTEAFF.

The chain is built from TRBV20-1 and TRBJ1-5; TRBD1 is a possible D gene (5 bases). Trimming pared 0 bases from V and 2 bases from J, leaving 11 bases between. The CDR3 consists of 15 residues. Germline CDR1 is DFQATT and CDR2 is SNEGSKA (reference sequence). CDR3 bases: TGCAGTGCTAGAGAAGGAGGGGCAGGCAATCAGCCCCAGCATTTT. As protein: CSAREGGAGNQPQHF.

The rearrangement joins TRBV25-1 to TRBJ2-7; TRBD1 agrees at 7 bases. Germline loops: CDR1 MGHDK, CDR2 SYGVNS. The length of the CDR3 is 13 residues. V lost 10 bases to trimming and J lost 5 bases; unmatched junction nucleotides: 11. CDR3 nucleotides: TGTGCCACCGCCAGGCAGGGGGTCCACGAGCAGTACTTC. Amino acids: CATARQGVHEQYF.

The chain uses TRBV2 and TRBJ1-1; D remains unclear. The CDR3 is 13 residues long. The V gene's germline CDR1 is SNHLY and CDR2 FYNNEI. V shed 5 bases and J shed 6 bases, with 13 bases lying between them. CDR3 DNA sequence: TGTGCCAGCAGTCCTAGGGAAGTGGCTGAAGCTTTCTTT. It translates to CASSPREVAEAFF.

J is TRBJ1-4 and V is TRBV25-1; a possible D gene is TRBD1 (5 bases). The V and J ends lost 8 bases and 2 bases respectively, with 12 bases between them. The CDR3 sequence is 14 residues long. Germline loops: CDR1 MGHDK, CDR2 SYGVNS. Written as DNA, the CDR3 is TGTGCCAGCTGGGATGGGGCGACTAATGAAAAACTGTTTTTT. Residues: CASWDGATNEKLFF. Looking up the rest from reference TRBV25-1 and TRBJ1-4 gives the full variable domain: EADIYQTPRYLVIGTGKKITLECSQTMGHDKMYWYQQDPGMELHLIHYSYGVNSTEKGDLSSESTVSRIRTEHFPLTLESARPSHTSQYLCASWDGATNEKLFFGSGTQLSVL.

The chain joins TRBV7-9 to TRBJ2-3; TRBD1 aligns across 7 bases. V lost 3 bases and J lost 4; bases outside the gene matches: 13. This CDR3 comprises 17 residues. Germline V gene sequence: CDR1 SEHNR, CDR2 FQNEAQ (reference sequence). The CDR3 is CASSLGTASIPPDTQYF. The CDR3 coding sequence is TGTGCCAGCAGCTTGGGGACAGCTAGCATCCCCCCAGATACGCAGTATTTT.

This clonotype has at least ten counts. The chain joins TRBV20-1 to TRBJ1-1, with 10 bases fitting TRBD1. This CDR3 spans 13 amino acids. V shed 6 bases, J shed 3 bases, and the junction held 4 bases outside the gene matches. Germline CDR1 DFQATT, CDR2 SNEGSKA (reference sequence). CDR3 region: CSADRGLDTEAFF. As DNA, the CDR3 is TGCAGTGCGGACAGGGGGTTGGACACTGAAGCTTTCTTT.

The sample holds a few counts of this clonotype. This chain joins TRBV5-5 and TRBJ2-4, with D hard to call. The V gene lost 1 base and the J gene lost 1 base, with 6 bases spanning the gap. The CDR3 is 14 residues long. The germline gives CDR1 SGHKS, CDR2 YYEKEE (reference sequence). The CDR3 loop is CASSLYPAKNIQYF. The CDR3 bases are TGTGCCAGCAGCTTGTATCCGGCCAAAAACATTCAGTACTTC. Combining the CDR3 with reference TRBV5-5 and TRBJ2-4 gives the whole variable domain DAGVTQSPTHLIKTRGQQVTLRCSPISGHKSVSWYQQVLGQGPQFIFQYYEKEERGRGNFPDRFSARQFPNYSSELNVNALLLGDSALYLCASSLYPAKNIQYFGAGTRLSVL.

This clonotype was picked up a small number of times. This chain joins TRBV7-2 and TRBJ2-1; TRBD1 agrees at 10 bases. The germline CDR1 and CDR2 sequences are SGHTA and FQGNSA. V lost 4 bases and J lost 6; bases outside the gene matches: 6. The CDR3 runs to 15 residues. The CDR3 reads CASSSPGQGPNEQFF. DNA for the CDR3: TGTGCCAGCAGCTCTCCGGGACAGGGGCCCAATGAGCAGTTCTTC.

The chain recombines TRBV15 with TRBJ1-1, with 7 bases fitting TRBD1. The V and J ends lost 1 base and 7 bases, in that order; junction bases with no gene match: 9. Germline lookup yields CDR1 LNHNV and CDR2 YYDKDF (reference sequence). The CDR3 covers 15 residues. CDR3 loop: CATSRANDREFEAFF. The DNA of the CDR3 is TGTGCCACCAGCAGAGCCAACGACAGGGAATTTGAAGCTTTCTTT.

This clonotype was recorded at least ten times. The rearrangement uses TRBV20-1 and TRBJ2-1; 11 bases are shared with TRBD2. Per the germline V gene, CDR1 is DFQATT and CDR2 is SNEGSKA (reference sequence). The CDR3 extends over 16 amino acids. V dropped 1 base and J dropped 9; count of bases not matched to a gene: 11. The CDR3 bases are TGCAGTGCTAGAGTTCCCTTAGCGGGGGGGCCCGGTGAGCAGTTCTTC. It is translated as CSARVPLAGGPGEQFF.

The chain is built from TRBV6-5 and TRBJ2-5; 10 bases align to TRBD2. The length of the CDR3 is 18 residues. CDR1 and CDR2 from the germline V gene are MNHEY and SVGAGI. Unmatched junction bases numbered 14, after V lost 2 bases and J lost 5 bases. This CDR3 reads CASSYRRSSGGKWETQYF. In nucleotides, the CDR3 is TGTGCCAGCAGTTACCGACGGTCTAGCGGGGGAAAATGGGAGACCCAGTACTTC.